The T cell receptor (beta chain) under discussion was sequenced for a study of human T cells and chemical hapten exposure. This clonotype has more than one count but fewer than ten. MiXCR, run by TCRdb on the RACE reads, gives a single entry per CDR3 protein. The data show 150,000 to 200,000 distinct CDR3 sequences, nearly 30% seen once. This CDR3 spans 14 amino acids. Germline V gene data show CDR1 as LGHDT and CDR2 as YNNKEL (reference sequence). Trimming shortened V by 2 bases and J by 4 bases, and 12 bases separated the two germline ends. Time point given: pre-sensitization, week 0. Treatment noted: therapeutic diphenylcyclopropenone sensitization with weekly scalp DPC.

The sequence was obtained from a woman under 40 with alopecia areata. Some clones in this sample may be carry-over from other donors' samples. V usage is TRBV3-1 and J usage is TRBJ2-7; weak D call: TRBD1 (5 bases). Sequencing used whole blood, obtained in connection with sensitization to the hapten diphenylcyclopropenone (DPC). The chain's CDR3 is CASSQLTGPYEQYF. In DNA form, the CDR3 reads TGTGCCAGCAGCCAACTCACAGGTCCTTACGAGCAGTACTTC.